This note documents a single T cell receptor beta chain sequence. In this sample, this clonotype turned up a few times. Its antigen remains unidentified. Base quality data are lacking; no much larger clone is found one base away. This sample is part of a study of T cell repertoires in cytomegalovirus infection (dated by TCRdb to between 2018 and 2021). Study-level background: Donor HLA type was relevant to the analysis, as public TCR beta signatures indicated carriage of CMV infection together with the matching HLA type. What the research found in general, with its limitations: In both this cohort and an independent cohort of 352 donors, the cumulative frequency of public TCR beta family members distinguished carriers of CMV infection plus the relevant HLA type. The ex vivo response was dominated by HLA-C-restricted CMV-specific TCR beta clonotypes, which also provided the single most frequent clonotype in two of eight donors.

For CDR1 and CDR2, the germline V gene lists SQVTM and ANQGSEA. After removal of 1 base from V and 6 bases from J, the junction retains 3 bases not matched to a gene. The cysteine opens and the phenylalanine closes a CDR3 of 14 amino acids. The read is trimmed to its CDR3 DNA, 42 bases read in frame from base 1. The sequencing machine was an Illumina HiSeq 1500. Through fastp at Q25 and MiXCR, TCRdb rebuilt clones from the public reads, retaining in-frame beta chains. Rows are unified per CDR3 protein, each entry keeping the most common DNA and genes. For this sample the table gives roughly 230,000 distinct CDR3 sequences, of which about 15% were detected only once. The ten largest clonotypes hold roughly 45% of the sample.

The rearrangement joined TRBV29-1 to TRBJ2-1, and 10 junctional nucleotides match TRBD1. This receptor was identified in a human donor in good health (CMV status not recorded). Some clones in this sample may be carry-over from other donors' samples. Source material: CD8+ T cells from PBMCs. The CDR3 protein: CSVEGQGALNEQFF. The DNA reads TGCAGCGTTGAAGGACAGGGGGCGCTCAATGAGCAGTTCTTC.